These 28 T cell receptor beta chains originate from one sample sequenced in a study of blood T cell repertoires in COVID-19. Some clones are missing from TCRdb's copy, which holds only in-frame ones; the method was immunoSEQ multiplex PCR. The table records under 300,000 clones, approximately 91% of them present only once. The sequenced sample consisted of PBMCs or T cells enriched from blood (not recorded which). The receptors were sampled from a woman aged 40 to 50 who had recovered from COVID-19.

The CDR3 DNA is TGTGCCAGCAGTGTACAGACCAACACTGAAGCTTTCTTT. Protein product: CASSVQTNTEAFF. The chain combines TRBV6-4 with TRBJ1-1; the D is unclear. The CDR3 has 13 residues. V dropped 4 bases and J dropped 2 bases, with 8 bases sitting between them. Germline-derived CDR1 and CDR2 are MRHNA and SNTAGT.

The chain has TRBV11-2 and TRBJ2-1; the D gene is possibly TRBD1 (6 bases). V gave up 5 bases and J gave up 0 bases, with 11 bases separating them. The CDR3 is 15 amino acids. Per germline, CDR1 SGHAT and CDR2 FQNNGV. The CDR3 loop reads CASSQDRHSYNEQFF. In DNA, the CDR3 is TGTGCCAGCAGCCAGGACAGACACTCCTACAATGAGCAGTTCTTC.

This clone was counted a few times. The chain couples TRBV2 to TRBJ1-1, with D possibly TRBD1 on 6 matching bases. Germline CDR1 and CDR2: SNHLY and FYNNEI. The CDR3 loop spans 13 amino acids. V was cut by 7 bases and J by 4 bases, with 13 bases left in between. The CDR3 DNA reads as TGTGCCAGCAACCCAACAGGGTTCACTGAAGCTTTCTTT. Translation: CASNPTGFTEAFF.

The V call is TRBV5-1, the J call TRBJ1-2, with D possibly TRBD1 on 5 matching bases. CDR3 length: 19 residues. Germline V gives CDR1 SGHRS, CDR2 YFSETQ. Deletions cut 0 bases from V and 0 bases from J, with 21 bases between. The CDR3 here is CASSLAWGSPRATNYGYTF. CDR3 sequence (DNA): TGCGCCAGCAGCTTGGCCTGGGGCAGCCCACGGGCAACTAACTATGGCTACACCTTC.

This rearrangement joins TRBV29-1 to TRBJ2-1; 7 bases are a match to TRBD1. V shed 8 bases and J 0 bases; nucleotides not matched to a gene: 7. CDR3 length: 14 amino acids. Germline assignment: CDR1 SQVTM and CDR2 ANQGSEA. In DNA, the CDR3 is TGCAGCTCAAACCGGGACAGCTCCTACAATGAGCAGTTCTTC. Its protein product is CSSNRDSSYNEQFF.

V usage is TRBV27 and J usage is TRBJ1-2, with 10 nucleotides matching TRBD1. V lost 3 bases and J lost 5; bases outside the gene matches: 6. The germline V gene encodes CDR1 MNHEY and CDR2 SMNVEV (reference sequence). CDR3 length: 15 amino acids. The CDR3 DNA follows: TGTGCCAGCAGTTTTGTGGGACAGGGGAATTATGGCTACACCTTC. Protein sequence: CASSFVGQGNYGYTF.

This sequence joins TRBV29-1 and TRBJ1-2, with TRBD1 matching over 9 bases. CDR1 is SQVTM, CDR2 ANQGSEA, per germline. This CDR3 comprises 14 residues. With V trimmed by 5 bases and J by 4 bases, 8 bases remained unmatched. Here the CDR3 DNA reads TGCAGCGTTCTCGAAGGACAGGGGCCCTATGGCTACACCTTC. This codes for CSVLEGQGPYGYTF.

This clone has only a few counts. This chain links TRBV4-3 with TRBJ1-2; D may be TRBD1 (5 bases). Germline V gene lookup returns CDR1 LGHNA and CDR2 YSLEER. V was pared by 3 bases and J by 3 bases, with 17 bases between. CDR3 length: 16 amino acids. This CDR3 reads CASSHLGSRAYYGYTF. In DNA, the CDR3 is TGCGCCAGCAGCCACTTGGGAAGCAGGGCCTACTATGGCTACACCTTC.

The gene calls are TRBV5-4 and TRBJ1-1; TRBD1 is a possible D gene (5 bases). Per the germline V gene, CDR1 is SGHNT and CDR2 is YYREEE (reference sequence). This CDR3 region has 14 residues. Trimming took off 0 bases at V and 4 bases at J, with 10 bases between the two ends. The CDR3 loop is CASSLGDRGTEAFF. The CDR3 DNA is TGTGCCAGCAGCTTGGGCGATAGGGGCACTGAAGCTTTCTTT.

The chain carries TRBV19 and TRBJ1-4; 9 nucleotides agree with TRBD1. V was clipped by 6 bases and J by 0 bases; unmatched bases: 8. CDR1 is LNHDA, CDR2 SQIVND, per germline (reference sequence). The CDR3 sequence is 17 residues long. The CDR3 loop is CASSFRDRAATNEKLFF. In nucleotides, the CDR3 is TGTGCCAGTAGCTTCCGGGACAGGGCAGCAACTAATGAAAAACTGTTTTTT.

This chain joins TRBV20-1 and TRBJ2-5; 11 bases match TRBD1. This CDR3 comprises 15 residues. The trim removed 3 bases at V and 4 bases at J, leaving 7 bases unmatched. The germline CDR1 and CDR2 sequences are DFQATT and SNEGSKA (reference sequence). The CDR3 sequence: CSASAGQGAGETQYF. DNA for the CDR3: TGCAGTGCTAGTGCCGGACAGGGGGCAGGAGAGACCCAGTACTTC.

CDR3 sequence reads: CASSSRQRYGYTF. In nucleotides, the CDR3 is TGTGCCAGTAGTAGTAGACAGCGCTATGGCTACACCTTC. The rearrangement joins TRBV19 to TRBJ1-2, with D maybe TRBD1 (5 bases). This CDR3 region has 13 residues. Deletions cut 4 bases from V and 4 bases from J, with 10 bases between. Germline values: CDR1 LNHDA, CDR2 SQIVND (reference sequence).

J is TRBJ1-2 and V is TRBV5-6; no reliable D call. CDR3 length: 16 amino acids. V gave up 1 base and J gave up 4 bases, with 17 bases separating them. CDR1 SGHDT and CDR2 YYEEEE come from the germline V gene. The CDR3 region is CASSLYAGVLGYGYTF. The DNA of the CDR3 is TGTGCCAGCAGCTTGTACGCCGGAGTCTTGGGCTATGGCTACACCTTC.

The chain uses TRBV7-9 and TRBJ2-7; 12 bases line up with TRBD1. CDR3 length equals 16 residues. The V gene end was trimmed by 6 bases and the J gene end by 2 bases; junction bases not matched to a gene: 8. The germline gives CDR1 SEHNR, CDR2 FQNEAQ (reference sequence). The CDR3 region is CASRPPGTGGPYEQYF. The CDR3 DNA is TGTGCCAGCAGGCCACCCGGGACAGGGGGCCCCTACGAGCAGTACTTC.

The genes are TRBV6-5 and TRBJ1-2, with 7 bases that match TRBD1. The CDR3 contains 15 residues. Germline V lookup: CDR1 MNHEY, CDR2 SVGAGI. V lost 6 bases, J lost 3 bases, and 10 bases stayed unmatched. Here the CDR3 DNA reads TGTGCCAGCAGCGTTAGGGGGCTTTACGACTATGGCTACACCTTC. This codes for CASSVRGLYDYGYTF.

The CDR3 DNA follows: TGTGCCAGCAGCTACGACAGGACTAGCACAGATACGCAGTATTTT. Its protein is CASSYDRTSTDTQYF. This chain uses TRBV5-5 with TRBJ2-3, with D possibly matching TRBD1 (6 bases). V was trimmed by 3 bases and J by 0 bases, leaving 11 bases between them. The CDR3 is made up of 15 amino acids. Germline V lookup: CDR1 SGHKS, CDR2 YYEKEE (reference sequence).

V is TRBV25-1 and J is TRBJ2-3, with 10 bases that match TRBD2. This CDR3 comprises 17 residues. After removal of 1 base from V and 6 bases from J, the junction contained 10 bases not matched to a gene. The germline V gene encodes CDR1 MGHDK and CDR2 SYGVNS. This CDR3 is CASSELSAGGRVDTQYF. CDR3 coding DNA: TGTGCCAGCAGTGAATTATCAGCGGGAGGGCGGGTCGATACGCAGTATTTT.

The chain is built from TRBV2 and TRBJ1-4, with D hard to call. The CDR3 contains 11 residues. In germline, CDR1 is SNHLY, CDR2 FYNNEI. Trimming took off 6 bases at V and 5 bases at J, with 4 bases between the two ends. The CDR3 nucleotides are TGTGCCAGCAGACTAAATGAAAAACTGTTTTTT. It specifies CASRLNEKLFF.

The J gene is TRBJ1-2, the V gene TRBV12-2; the DNA was not used to check the table's D call, TRBD1. TRBV12-2 is a pseudogene segment. CDR3 length: 16 amino acids. The CDR3: CASRLGAIPQNYGYTF. As DNA, the CDR3 is TGTGCAAGTCGCTTAGGGGCCATCCCCCAGAACTATGGCTACACCTTC.

The chain carries TRBV29-1 and TRBJ1-2; unclear D gene. The CDR3 runs 9 residues. The V and J ends lost 8 bases and 4 bases respectively, with 5 bases between them. Germline V gives CDR1 SQVTM, CDR2 ANQGSEA. CDR3 sequence (DNA): TGCAGCCCGTTCTATGGCTACACCTTC. It is translated as CSPFYGYTF.

The chain couples TRBV27 to TRBJ1-1; TRBD1 agrees at 7 bases. CDR3 length equals 13 residues. Germline V gene data show CDR1 as MNHEY and CDR2 as SMNVEV (reference sequence). Trimming cost V 6 bases and J 4 bases; bases outside gene matches: 5. The CDR3 here is CASSYTGATEAFF. As DNA, the CDR3 is TGTGCCAGCAGCTACACAGGGGCCACTGAAGCTTTCTTT.

V and J are TRBV12-3 or TRBV12-4 and TRBJ1-2, with D unclear. V lost 2 bases and J lost 4, with 8 bases in between. This CDR3 has 13 residues. The CDR3 DNA sequence: TGTGCCAGCAGTTTATCTGCGGGCTATGGCTACACCTTC. As protein: CASSLSAGYGYTF.

This clone was recorded once. The J gene is TRBJ1-4, the V gene TRBV11-2; the D is unclear. CDR3 length: 14 amino acids. Per germline, CDR1 SGHAT and CDR2 FQNNGV. Trimming shortened V by 5 bases and J by 6 bases, and 13 bases separated the two germline ends. CDR3 in amino acids: CASSPMLGDEKLFF. DNA for the CDR3: TGTGCCAGCAGCCCCATGCTCGGGGATGAAAAACTGTTTTTT.

V usage is TRBV4-2 and J usage is TRBJ2-4; possible D gene TRBD2, 6 bases. This CDR3 region has 16 residues. V was shortened by 5 bases and J by 0 bases, with 14 bases between the two germline ends. CDR1 and CDR2 from the germline V gene are LGHNA and YNFKEQ. The CDR3 here is CASSKRGGEAKNIQYF. The CDR3 DNA sequence: TGTGCCAGCAGCAAGAGGGGCGGGGAAGCCAAAAACATTCAGTACTTC.

The chain combines TRBV2 with TRBJ1-1; D gene uncertain. CDR1 is SNHLY, CDR2 FYNNEI, per germline. With 3 bases removed from V and 2 bases from J, the gap between germline ends came to 7 bases. The CDR3 is 13 residues long. CDR3 in DNA: TGTGCCAGCAGTGAGGAGTTTAACACTGAAGCTTTCTTT. Amino acids: CASSEEFNTEAFF.

V and J are TRBV2 and TRBJ1-1; 10 bases line up with TRBD1. CDR3 length: 14 amino acids. Germline values: CDR1 SNHLY, CDR2 FYNNEI. V was clipped by 6 bases and J by 3 bases; unmatched bases: 4. CDR3 region: CASRPGQGHTEAFF. Written as DNA, the CDR3 is TGTGCCAGCAGGCCGGGACAGGGGCACACTGAAGCTTTCTTT.

The chain carries TRBV18 and TRBJ2-7, with 11 bases matching TRBD2. V shed 2 bases, J shed 5 bases, and the junction held 11 bases outside the gene matches. This CDR3 region has 17 residues. Germline V lookup: CDR1 KGHSH, CDR2 LQKENI. CDR3 nucleotide sequence: TGTGCCAGCTCACCAAAGTCCGGGACTAGCGGCCTACACGAGCAGTACTTC. Its protein is CASSPKSGTSGLHEQYF.

The rearrangement links TRBV7-8 to TRBJ1-1; D uncertain. CDR1 and CDR2 (germline): SGHVS, FQNEAQ. Trimming shortened V by 0 bases and J by 4 bases, and 6 bases separated the two germline ends. The CDR3 has 13 amino acids. CDR3 nucleotide sequence: TGTGCCAGCAGCTTAGCCGGGGTCACTGAAGCTTTCTTT. This translates into CASSLAGVTEAFF. The whole variable domain, filled in from reference TRBV7-8 and TRBJ1-1, reads GAGVSQSPRYKVAKRGQDVALRCDPISGHVSLFWYQQALGQGPEFLTYFQNEAQLDKSGLPSDRFFAERPEGSVSTLKIQRTQQEDSAVYLCASSLAGVTEAFFGQGTRLTVV.